The text below deals with one T cell receptor (beta chain). Its antigen remains undetermined. No much larger clonotype is one base removed from it; base qualities were not supplied. This sample is part of a study of technical replicates of blood from a handful of donors (TCRdb year 2017). Library preparation was by the immunoSEQ multiplex PCR assay. TCRdb retrieved this table from immuneACCESS and kept in-frame rearrangements only. Not all clones are present; in checked studies, unresolved V genes account for under half, and no reason is known for the remainder. The sample profile shows tens of thousands of clones; over 95% of them were found once. The ten biggest clones cover 0.37% of the sample. As encoded in the germline V gene, CDR1 is MNHNS while CDR2 is SASEGT. Trimming leaves V shorter by 4 bases and J shorter by 4 bases, with the junction holding 2 bases beyond the gene matches. From the cysteine up to the phenylalanine, the CDR3 has a length of 16 residues. Only CDR3 DNA remains: 48 bases, in frame from the first base.

The sample comprised T cells isolated from PBMCs. The V gene is TRBV6-1 and the J gene is TRBJ2-1, with TRBD2 matching 15 junction bases. The sequence derives from a human donor in good health. The DNA is TGTGCCAGCAGTGTAGGGACTAGCGGGAGGTACAATGAGCAGTTCTTC. Its translation reads: CASSVGTSGRYNEQFF.